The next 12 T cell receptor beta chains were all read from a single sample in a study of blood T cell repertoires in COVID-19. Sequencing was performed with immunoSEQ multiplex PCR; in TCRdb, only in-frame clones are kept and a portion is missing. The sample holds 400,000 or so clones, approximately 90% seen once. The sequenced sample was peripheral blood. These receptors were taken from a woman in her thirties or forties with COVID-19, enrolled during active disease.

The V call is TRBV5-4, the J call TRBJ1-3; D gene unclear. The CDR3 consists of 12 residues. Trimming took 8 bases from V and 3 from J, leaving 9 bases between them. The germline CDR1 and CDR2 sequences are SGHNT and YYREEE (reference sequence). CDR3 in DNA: TGTGCCAGGGGCGATAATGGAAACACCATATATTTT. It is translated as CARGDNGNTIYF.

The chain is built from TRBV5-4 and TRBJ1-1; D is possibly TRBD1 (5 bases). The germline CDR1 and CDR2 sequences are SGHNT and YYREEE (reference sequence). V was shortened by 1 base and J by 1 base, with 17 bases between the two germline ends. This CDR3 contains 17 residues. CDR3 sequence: CASSLRAQRQSNTEAFF. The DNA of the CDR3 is TGTGCCAGCAGCTTGAGGGCACAGAGACAGTCGAACACTGAAGCTTTCTTT.

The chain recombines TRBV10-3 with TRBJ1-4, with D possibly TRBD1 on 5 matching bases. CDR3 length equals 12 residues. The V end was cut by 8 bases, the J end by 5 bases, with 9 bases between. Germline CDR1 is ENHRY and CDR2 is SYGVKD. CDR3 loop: CAIGRQNEKLFF. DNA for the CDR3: TGTGCCATCGGGCGACAGAATGAAAAACTGTTTTTT.

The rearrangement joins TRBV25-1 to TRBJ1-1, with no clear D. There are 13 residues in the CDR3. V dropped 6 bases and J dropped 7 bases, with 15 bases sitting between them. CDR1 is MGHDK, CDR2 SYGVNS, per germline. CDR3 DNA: TGTGCCAGCAGCGGATACGGTAGACATGAAGCTTTCTTT. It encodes CASSGYGRHEAFF. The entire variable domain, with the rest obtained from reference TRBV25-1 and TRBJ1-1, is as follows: EADIYQTPRYLVIGTGKKITLECSQTMGHDKMYWYQQDPGMELHLIHYSYGVNSTEKGDLSSESTVSRIRTEHFPLTLESARPSHTSQYLCASSGYGRHEAFFGQGTRLTVV.

CDR3: CASIRDSPSGYGYTF. The CDR3 region has the DNA TGTGCCAGCATTCGGGACAGCCCTTCGGGATATGGCTACACCTTC. J is TRBJ1-2 and V is TRBV6-5, with 7 bases that match TRBD1. The CDR3 contains 15 residues. The ends lost 7 bases at V and 5 bases at J; junction bases unmatched: 13. Germline CDR1 MNHEY, CDR2 SVGAGI.

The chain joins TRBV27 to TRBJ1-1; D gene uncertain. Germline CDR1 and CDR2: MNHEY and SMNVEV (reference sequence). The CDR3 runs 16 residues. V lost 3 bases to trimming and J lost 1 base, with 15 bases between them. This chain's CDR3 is CASSFYPTLKNTEAFF. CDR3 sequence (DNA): TGTGCCAGCAGTTTCTACCCCACGCTAAAGAACACTGAAGCTTTCTTT.

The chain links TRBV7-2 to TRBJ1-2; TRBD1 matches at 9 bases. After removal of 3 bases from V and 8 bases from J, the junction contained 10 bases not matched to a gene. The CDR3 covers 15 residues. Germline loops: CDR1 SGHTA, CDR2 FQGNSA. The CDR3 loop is CASSFPVGQGYGYTF. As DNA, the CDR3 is TGTGCCAGCAGCTTCCCGGTCGGACAGGGGTACGGCTACACCTTC.

The chain's CDR3 is CASSLYSSGALMGTDTQYF. The CDR3, as DNA: TGTGCCAGCAGTTTATATTCTAGCGGGGCCCTGATGGGTACAGATACGCAGTATTTT. The genes are TRBV27 and TRBJ2-3; TRBD2 matches at 9 bases. The CDR3 has 19 amino acids. Unmatched junction bases numbered 14, after V lost 1 base and J lost 3 bases. Germline V lookup: CDR1 MNHEY, CDR2 SMNVEV (reference sequence).

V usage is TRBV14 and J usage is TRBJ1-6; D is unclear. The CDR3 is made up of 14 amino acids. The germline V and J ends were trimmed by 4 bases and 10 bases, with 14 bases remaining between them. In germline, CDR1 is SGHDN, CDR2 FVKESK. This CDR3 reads CASSPEGRWSPLHF. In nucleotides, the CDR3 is TGTGCCAGCAGCCCGGAGGGTCGTTGGTCACCCCTCCACTTT.

The CDR3 spells CASSTPGGNAWGEQFF. For the CDR3, the DNA is TGTGCCAGTAGTACGCCTGGCGGGAACGCGTGGGGTGAGCAGTTCTTC. V gene TRBV19 combines with J gene TRBJ2-1; a possible D gene is TRBD2 (6 bases). V shed 4 bases and J shed 9 bases, with 22 bases lying between them. This CDR3 is 16 amino acids long. The germline gives CDR1 LNHDA, CDR2 SQIVND (reference sequence).

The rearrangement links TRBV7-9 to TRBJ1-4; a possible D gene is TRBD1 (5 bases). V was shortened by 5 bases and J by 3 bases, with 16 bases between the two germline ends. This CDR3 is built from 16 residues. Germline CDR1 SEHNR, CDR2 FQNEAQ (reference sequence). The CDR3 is CASSHTGEGPNEKLFF. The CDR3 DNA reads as TGTGCCAGCAGCCACACAGGAGAAGGCCCTAATGAAAAACTGTTTTTT.

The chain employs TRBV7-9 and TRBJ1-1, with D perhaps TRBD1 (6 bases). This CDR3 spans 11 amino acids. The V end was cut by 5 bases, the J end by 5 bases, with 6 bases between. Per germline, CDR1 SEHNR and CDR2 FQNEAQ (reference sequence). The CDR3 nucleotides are TGTGCCAGCAGCCAGGGGACTGAAGCTTTCTTT. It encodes CASSQGTEAFF.